Below, 9 T cell receptor beta chains from the same sample are listed, as sequenced in a study of blood T cell repertoires in COVID-19. Assay used: immunoSEQ multiplex PCR; TCRdb lists only in-frame clones, some missing. This sample carries about 200,000 clones, around 84% of them seen once, and the ten largest clones take 13%. Source material: peripheral blood. These receptors were taken from a human donor in a cohort sampled during active COVID-19.

This sequence joins TRBV7-2 and TRBJ2-1; 12 bases fit TRBD1. This CDR3 spans 17 amino acids. Germline V gene sequence: CDR1 SGHTA, CDR2 FQGNSA. The J segment lost 9 bases and the V segment lost 1 base, leaving 10 bases of the junction unmatched. The CDR3 nucleotides are TGTGCCAGCAGCTTAGTGGGCACCGGGACAGGGGGCATTGAGCAGTTCTTC. Its protein is CASSLVGTGTGGIEQFF.

The CDR3 sequence is CASSYSRQVSYNEQFF. The CDR3 DNA is TGTGCCAGCAGTTACTCGAGACAGGTCTCCTACAATGAGCAGTTCTTC. The rearrangement joins TRBV6-2 or TRBV6-3 to TRBJ2-1; maybe TRBD1 (6 bases). Looked up from germline, CDR1 is MNHEY and CDR2 is SVGEGT. This CDR3 has 16 residues. V was shortened by 0 bases and J by 0 bases, with 9 bases between the two germline ends.

The rearrangement joins TRBV5-1 to TRBJ2-2, with 7 bases fitting TRBD2. Germline values: CDR1 SGHRS, CDR2 YFSETQ. The CDR3 consists of 15 residues. The V segment lost 0 bases and the J segment 4 bases; nucleotides outside the gene matches: 3. CDR3 amino acids: CASSLDKRGTGELFF. The CDR3 region has the DNA TGCGCCAGCAGCTTGGACAAGCGGGGCACCGGGGAGCTGTTTTTT.

This chain connects TRBV6-5 to TRBJ1-6; D ambiguous. The length of the CDR3 is 14 residues. CDR1 is MNHEY, CDR2 SVGAGI, per germline. V shed 2 bases and J shed 6 bases, with 8 bases lying between them. CDR3 in amino acids: CASSYTESNSPLHF. The CDR3 DNA sequence: TGTGCCAGCAGTTACACAGAGTCTAATTCACCCCTCCACTTT.

The chain couples TRBV7-9 to TRBJ2-1; 9 bases fit TRBD1. The V gene end was trimmed by 2 bases and the J gene end by 8 bases; junction bases not matched to a gene: 7. Germline V lookup: CDR1 SEHNR, CDR2 FQNEAQ (reference sequence). The CDR3 extends over 15 amino acids. The DNA of the CDR3 is TGTGCCAGCAGCTTATCACAGGGGGCTGGGGATGAGCAGTTCTTC. This gives the protein CASSLSQGAGDEQFF.

J is TRBJ2-2 and V is TRBV24-1, with D hard to call. Germline lookup yields CDR1 KGHDR and CDR2 SFDVKD. V lost 7 bases, J lost 3 bases, and 5 bases lay in between. The CDR3 loop spans 12 amino acids. The CDR3 DNA is TGTGCCACCAGCGTCCACACCGGGGAGCTGTTTTTT. Encoded protein: CATSVHTGELFF.

This chain links TRBV28 with TRBJ1-5, with 7 bases lining up with TRBD1. J was trimmed by 4 bases and V by 0 bases; bases with no gene match: 3. The CDR3 length is 15 residues. Per germline, CDR1 MDHEN and CDR2 SYDVKM. As DNA, the CDR3 is TGTGCCAGCAGTTTATGGGACAGGAGTAATCAGCCCCAGCATTTT. It codes for CASSLWDRSNQPQHF.

This chain connects TRBV2 to TRBJ1-5; 10 nucleotides match TRBD1. CDR1 is SNHLY and CDR2 is FYNNEI in the germline V gene. J was trimmed by 1 base and V by 5 bases; bases with no gene match: 2. The CDR3 has 15 amino acids. CDR3 residues: CASSRDRGSNQPQHF. CDR3 sequence (DNA): TGTGCCAGCAGTAGGGACAGGGGAAGCAATCAGCCCCAGCATTTT.

This clone was picked up one time. The chain couples TRBV19 to TRBJ1-1; D gene uncertain. CDR1 and CDR2 from the germline V gene are LNHDA and SQIVND (reference sequence). V was pared by 5 bases and J by 2 bases, with 9 bases between. The CDR3 is 13 amino acids. CDR3 in amino acids: CASSSVINTEAFF. The CDR3 coding sequence is TGTGCCAGTAGTTCAGTAATAAACACTGAAGCTTTCTTT.